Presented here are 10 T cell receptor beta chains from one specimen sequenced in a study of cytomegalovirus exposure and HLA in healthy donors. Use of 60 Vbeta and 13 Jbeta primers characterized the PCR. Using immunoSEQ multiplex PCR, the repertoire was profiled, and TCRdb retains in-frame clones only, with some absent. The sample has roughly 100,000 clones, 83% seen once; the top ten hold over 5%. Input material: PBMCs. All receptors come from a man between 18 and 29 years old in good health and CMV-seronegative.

The DNA for the CDR3 is TGTGCCAGCAGTCCTTTGGACAGATTGAGCTACAATGAGCAGTTCTTC. The encoded protein is CASSPLDRLSYNEQFF. The chain couples TRBV28 to TRBJ2-1, with D possibly TRBD1 on 6 matching bases. The CDR3 loop spans 16 amino acids. Per germline, CDR1 MDHEN and CDR2 SYDVKM. V lost 5 bases and J 3 bases, leaving 17 bases between the germline ends.

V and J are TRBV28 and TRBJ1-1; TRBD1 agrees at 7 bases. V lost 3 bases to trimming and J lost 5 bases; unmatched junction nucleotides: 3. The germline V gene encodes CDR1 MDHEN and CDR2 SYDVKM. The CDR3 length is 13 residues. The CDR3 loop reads CASSLEGATEAFF. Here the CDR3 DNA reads TGTGCCAGCAGTTTGGAGGGGGCAACTGAAGCTTTCTTT.

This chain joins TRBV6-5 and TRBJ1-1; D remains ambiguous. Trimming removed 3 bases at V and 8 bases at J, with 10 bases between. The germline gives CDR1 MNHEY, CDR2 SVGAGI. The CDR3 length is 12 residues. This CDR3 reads CASSYRAGEAFF. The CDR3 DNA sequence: TGTGCCAGCAGTTATAGGGCGGGGGAAGCTTTCTTT.

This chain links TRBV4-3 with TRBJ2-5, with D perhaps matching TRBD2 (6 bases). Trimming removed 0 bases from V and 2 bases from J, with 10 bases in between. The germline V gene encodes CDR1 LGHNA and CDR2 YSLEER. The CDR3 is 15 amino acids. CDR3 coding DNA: TGCGCCAGCAGCCAAGATGGGGGAGGTCAAGAGACCCAGTACTTC. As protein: CASSQDGGGQETQYF.

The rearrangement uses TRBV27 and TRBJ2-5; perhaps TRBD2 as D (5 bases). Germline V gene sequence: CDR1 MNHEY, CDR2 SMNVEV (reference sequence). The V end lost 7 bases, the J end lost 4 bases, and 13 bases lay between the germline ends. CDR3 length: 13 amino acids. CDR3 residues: CASTLSEGETQYF. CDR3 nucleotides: TGTGCCAGCACCCTTAGCGAGGGAGAGACCCAGTACTTC.

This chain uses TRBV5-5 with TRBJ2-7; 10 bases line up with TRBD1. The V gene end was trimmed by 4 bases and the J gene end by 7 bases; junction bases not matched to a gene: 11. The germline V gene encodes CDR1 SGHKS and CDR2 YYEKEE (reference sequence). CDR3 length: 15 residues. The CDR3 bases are TGTGCCAGCAGCCCGAGGGTAGGACAGGGGGAAGAGCAGTACTTC. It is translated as CASSPRVGQGEEQYF.

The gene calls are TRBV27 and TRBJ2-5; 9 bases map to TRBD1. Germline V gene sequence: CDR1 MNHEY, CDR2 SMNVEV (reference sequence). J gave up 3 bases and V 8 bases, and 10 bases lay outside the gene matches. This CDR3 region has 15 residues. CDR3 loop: CASARDRAGEETQYF. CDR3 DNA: TGTGCCAGCGCTCGGGACAGGGCTGGGGAAGAGACCCAGTACTTC.

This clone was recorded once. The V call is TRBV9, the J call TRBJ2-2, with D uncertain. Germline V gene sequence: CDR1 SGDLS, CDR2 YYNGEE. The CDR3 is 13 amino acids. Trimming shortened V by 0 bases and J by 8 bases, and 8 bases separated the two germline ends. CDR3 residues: CASSVALRGELFF. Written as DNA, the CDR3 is TGTGCCAGCAGCGTAGCTCTTCGGGGGGAGCTGTTTTTT. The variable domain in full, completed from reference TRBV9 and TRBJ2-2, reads DSGVTQTPKHLITATGQRVTLRCSPRSGDLSVYWYQQSLDQGLQFLIQYYNGEERAKGNILERFSAQQFPDLHSELNLSSLELGDSALYFCASSVALRGELFFGEGSRLTVL.

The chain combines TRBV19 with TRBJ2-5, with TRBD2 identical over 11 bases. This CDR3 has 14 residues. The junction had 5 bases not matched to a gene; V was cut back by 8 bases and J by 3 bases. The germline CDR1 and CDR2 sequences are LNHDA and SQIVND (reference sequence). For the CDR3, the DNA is TGTGCCAGTGAGGGGACTAGCGGTAAAGAGACCCAGTACTTC. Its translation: CASEGTSGKETQYF.

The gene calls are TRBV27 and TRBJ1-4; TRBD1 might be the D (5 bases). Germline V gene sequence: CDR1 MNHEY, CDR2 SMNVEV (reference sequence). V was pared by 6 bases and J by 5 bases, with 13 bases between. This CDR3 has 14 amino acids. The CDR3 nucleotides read TGTGCCAGCAGCGATCAGGGAAGAAATGAAAAACTGTTTTTT. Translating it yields CASSDQGRNEKLFF. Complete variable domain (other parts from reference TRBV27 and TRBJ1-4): EAQVTQNPRYLITVTGKKLTVTCSQNMNHEYMSWYRQDPGLGLRQIYYSMNVEVTDKGDVPEGYKVSRKEKRNFPLILESPSPNQTSLYFCASSDQGRNEKLFFGSGTQLSVL.